The 20 T cell receptor beta chains presented below share a single source sample, sequenced in a study of T cell responses to AZD1222 COVID-19 vaccine. Produced via immunoSEQ multiplex PCR; TCRdb's table is partial and in-frame only. The sample contains around 110,000 clones, about 90% of which appear only once. The sequenced sample was peripheral blood, obtained on day 0 of AZD1222 vaccination. These receptors came from an adult in good health.

The chain uses TRBV24-1 and TRBJ2-3; 7 nucleotides match TRBD2. CDR3 length equals 14 residues. The trim removed 5 bases at V and 5 bases at J, leaving 6 bases unmatched. Germline lookup yields CDR1 KGHDR and CDR2 SFDVKD. In DNA form, the CDR3 reads TGTGCCACCAGTGGAAGACGGGGGGAAGATACGCAGTATTTT. Its protein is CATSGRRGEDTQYF.

The chain carries TRBV7-9 and TRBJ1-2, with TRBD1 matching over 8 bases. The V gene's germline CDR1 is SEHNR and CDR2 FQNEAQ (reference sequence). The CDR3 contains 14 residues. The V gene end was trimmed by 0 bases and the J gene end by 3 bases; junction bases not matched to a gene: 0. The CDR3 region is CASSLADRDYGYTF. The DNA of the CDR3 is TGTGCCAGCAGCTTAGCGGACAGGGACTATGGCTACACCTTC.

This clone has a single count. The chain employs TRBV6-5 and TRBJ2-7; TRBD2 matches at 7 bases. The V segment lost 4 bases and the J segment 2 bases; nucleotides outside the gene matches: 5. The CDR3 has 14 residues. Per the germline V gene, CDR1 is MNHEY and CDR2 is SVGAGI. CDR3 loop: CASSSPGLPYEQYF. The DNA for the CDR3 is TGTGCCAGCAGTTCACCGGGACTACCCTACGAGCAGTACTTC.

The chain joins TRBV27 to TRBJ2-5; the match to TRBD2 covers 14 bases. The V and J ends lost 4 bases and 6 bases, in that order; junction bases with no gene match: 4. The CDR3 has 15 amino acids. The germline V gene has CDR1 MNHEY and CDR2 SMNVEV (reference sequence). CDR3 bases: TGTGCCAGCAGTTGGACTAGCGGGGGGTTAAAGACCCAGTACTTC. This codes for CASSWTSGGLKTQYF.

This sequence joins TRBV11-2 and TRBJ2-5; no definite D call. Germline assignment: CDR1 SGHAT and CDR2 FQNNGV. The CDR3 covers 16 residues. Trimming removed 1 base from V and 3 bases from J, with 15 bases in between. The CDR3 region is CASSLAPGLGEETQYF. CDR3 nucleotides: TGTGCCAGCAGCTTAGCCCCGGGTCTCGGAGAAGAGACCCAGTACTTC. Based on the CDR3 plus reference TRBV11-2 and TRBJ2-5, the full variable domain is EAGVAQSPRYKIIEKRQSVAFWCNPISGHATLYWYQQILGQGPKLLIQFQNNGVVDDSQLPKDRFSAERLKGVDSTLKIQPAKLEDSAVYLCASSLAPGLGEETQYFGPGTRLLVL.

The gene calls are TRBV7-2 and TRBJ1-5, with D perhaps matching TRBD1 (5 bases). From germline, CDR1 is SGHTA and CDR2 FQGNSA. The CDR3 runs to 15 residues. Trimming removed 1 base at V and 2 bases at J, with 9 bases between. CDR3 coding DNA: TGTGCCAGCAGCTTAGTAACGACAGGCAATCAGCCCCAGCATTTT. Translating it yields CASSLVTTGNQPQHF.

The chain carries TRBV5-1 and TRBJ1-5; D ambiguous. Germline V gives CDR1 SGHRS, CDR2 YFSETQ. CDR3 size: 13 residues. Trimming left V 0 bases short and J 2 bases short, with 3 bases between. DNA for the CDR3: TGCGCCAGCAGCTTGGATGGCAATCAGCCCCAGCATTTT. It is translated as CASSLDGNQPQHF.

V gene TRBV19 combines with J gene TRBJ2-6; D not certain. Germline assignment: CDR1 LNHDA and CDR2 SQIVND (reference sequence). Trimming shortened V by 1 base and J by 2 bases, and 6 bases separated the two germline ends. This CDR3 is built from 15 residues. The CDR3 nucleotides are TGTGCCAGTAGTATAGGGAGCGCTGGGGCCAACGTCCTGACTTTC. Translated, it gives CASSIGSAGANVLTF.

The chain joins TRBV7-6 to TRBJ2-5, with TRBD2 matching over 8 bases. In germline, CDR1 is SGHVS, CDR2 FNYEAQ. The CDR3 spans 15 residues. V lost 3 bases to trimming and J lost 2 bases; unmatched junction nucleotides: 5. CDR3 amino acids: CASSFPAGVQETQYF. The CDR3 DNA is TGTGCCAGCAGCTTTCCAGCGGGGGTTCAAGAGACCCAGTACTTC.

V usage is TRBV6-5 and J usage is TRBJ2-1; 10 bases are a match to TRBD2. CDR1 is MNHEY and CDR2 is SVGAGI in the germline V gene. The V gene end was trimmed by 6 bases and the J gene end by 5 bases; junction bases not matched to a gene: 7. The CDR3 has 15 amino acids. CDR3: CASSNSGGTNNEQFF. The DNA of the CDR3 is TGTGCCAGCAGCAATAGCGGGGGGACAAACAATGAGCAGTTCTTC.

This rearrangement joins TRBV7-2 to TRBJ2-1; 7 bases agree with TRBD2. Germline CDR1 SGHTA, CDR2 FQGNSA. Germline trimming cut 2 bases from V and 5 bases from J; bases unmatched to any gene: 6. This CDR3 comprises 15 residues. Written as DNA, the CDR3 is TGTGCCAGCAGCTTACCGGGACTACAAAACAATGAGCAGTTCTTC. Protein: CASSLPGLQNNEQFF. Complete variable domain (other parts from reference TRBV7-2 and TRBJ2-1): GAGVSQSPSNKVTEKGKDVELRCDPISGHTALYWYRQSLGQGLEFLIYFQGNSAPDKSGLPSDRFSAERTGGSVSTLTIQRTQQEDSAVYLCASSLPGLQNNEQFFGPGTRLTVL.

The chain employs TRBV7-2 and TRBJ2-5; 11 positions agree with TRBD2. V gave up 1 base and J gave up 4 bases; unmatched junction bases: 8. This CDR3 is 17 amino acids long. Germline CDR1 SGHTA, CDR2 FQGNSA. CDR3 residues: CASSLVASGGFGETQYF. CDR3 in DNA: TGTGCCAGCAGCTTAGTGGCTAGCGGGGGGTTTGGAGAGACCCAGTACTTC. Together with reference TRBV7-2 and TRBJ2-5, the CDR3 gives the full variable domain: GAGVSQSPSNKVTEKGKDVELRCDPISGHTALYWYRQSLGQGLEFLIYFQGNSAPDKSGLPSDRFSAERTGGSVSTLTIQRTQQEDSAVYLCASSLVASGGFGETQYFGPGTRLLVL.

This chain joins TRBV4-1 and TRBJ1-1; TRBD1 aligns across 7 bases. Germline trimming cut 4 bases from V and 5 bases from J; bases unmatched to any gene: 4. The CDR3 consists of 13 residues. Germline V gives CDR1 MGHRA, CDR2 YSYEKL. CDR3 sequence (DNA): TGCGCCAGCAGCCCTACAGGGGTGACTGAAGCTTTCTTT. Protein: CASSPTGVTEAFF.

The CDR3 is CASSPNNYEQYF. The CDR3 DNA sequence: TGTGCCAGCTCACCGAATAACTACGAGCAGTACTTC. The chain carries TRBV18 and TRBJ2-7; unclear D gene. V was shortened by 3 bases and J by 3 bases, with 6 bases between the two germline ends. The CDR3 runs to 12 residues. Germline V gene lookup returns CDR1 KGHSH and CDR2 LQKENI.

The rearrangement links TRBV18 to TRBJ1-4; possibly TRBD1 for D (5 bases). The germline V gene has CDR1 KGHSH and CDR2 LQKENI. The length of the CDR3 is 15 residues. The germline V and J ends were trimmed by 2 bases and 2 bases, with 9 bases remaining between them. The CDR3 nucleotides read TGTGCCAGCTCACCATTCGGGGCTACTAATGAAAAACTGTTTTTT. Translated: CASSPFGATNEKLFF.

Only a few counts were recorded for this clone. The chain couples TRBV4-3 to TRBJ1-2, with D perhaps TRBD1 (5 bases). Trimming removed 1 base from V and 3 bases from J, with 9 bases in between. The CDR3 length is 14 residues. Germline CDR1 and CDR2: LGHNA and YSLEER. The CDR3 DNA reads TGCGCCAGCAGCCAAGCGCAGGGTGACTATGGCTACACCTTC. It specifies CASSQAQGDYGYTF.

The rearrangement joins TRBV5-1 to TRBJ1-6; unclear D gene. Per germline, CDR1 SGHRS and CDR2 YFSETQ. This CDR3 spans 16 amino acids. V was cut by 0 bases and J by 12 bases, with 19 bases left in between. The CDR3 spells CASSLVADLAEGPLHF. Here the CDR3 DNA reads TGCGCCAGCAGCTTGGTAGCAGATTTGGCCGAAGGACCCCTCCACTTT. The whole variable domain, remainder taken from reference TRBV5-1 and TRBJ1-6, is KAGVTQTPRYLIKTRGQQVTLSCSPISGHRSVSWYQQTPGQGLQFLFEYFSETQRNKGNFPGRFSGRQFSNSRSEMNVSTLELGDSALYLCASSLVADLAEGPLHFGNGTRLTVT.

The V and J genes are TRBV19 and TRBJ2-7; possible D gene TRBD1, 6 bases. Germline lookup yields CDR1 LNHDA and CDR2 SQIVND (reference sequence). The CDR3 consists of 14 residues. Trimming took off 6 bases at V and 0 bases at J, with 12 bases between the two ends. This CDR3 is CASSGDTYSYEQYF. The CDR3 DNA reads TGTGCCAGTAGCGGGGACACCTACTCCTACGAGCAGTACTTC.

The V gene is TRBV18, the J gene TRBJ2-2; D not certain. The CDR3 is made up of 12 amino acids. CDR1 and CDR2 (germline): KGHSH, LQKENI. Deletions cut 4 bases from V and 6 bases from J, with 6 bases between. The CDR3 DNA sequence: TGTGCCAGCTCACTGGGATCCGGGGAGCTGTTTTTT. Translation gives CASSLGSGELFF.

The CDR3 sequence: CASSLEANRAEKLFF. In nucleotides, the CDR3 is TGTGCCAGCAGCTTAGAAGCAAACAGGGCTGAAAAACTGTTTTTT. This rearrangement joins TRBV7-2 to TRBJ1-4; a possible D gene is TRBD1 (6 bases). Germline V gene lookup returns CDR1 SGHTA and CDR2 FQGNSA. This CDR3 is built from 15 residues. V was pared by 1 base and J by 7 bases, with 13 bases between.